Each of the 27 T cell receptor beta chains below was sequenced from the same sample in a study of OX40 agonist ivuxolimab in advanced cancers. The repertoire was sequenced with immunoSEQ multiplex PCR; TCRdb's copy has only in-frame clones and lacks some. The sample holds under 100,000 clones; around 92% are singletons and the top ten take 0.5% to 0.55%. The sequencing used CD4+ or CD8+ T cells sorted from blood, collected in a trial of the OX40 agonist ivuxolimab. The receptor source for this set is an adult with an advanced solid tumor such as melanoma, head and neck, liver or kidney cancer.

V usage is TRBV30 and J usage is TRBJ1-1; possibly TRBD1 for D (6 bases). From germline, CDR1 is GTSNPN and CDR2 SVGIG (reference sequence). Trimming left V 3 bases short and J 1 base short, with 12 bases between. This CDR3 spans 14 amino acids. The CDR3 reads CAWSRTDRNTEAFF. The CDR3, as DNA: TGTGCCTGGAGCAGAACGGACAGGAACACTGAAGCTTTCTTT.

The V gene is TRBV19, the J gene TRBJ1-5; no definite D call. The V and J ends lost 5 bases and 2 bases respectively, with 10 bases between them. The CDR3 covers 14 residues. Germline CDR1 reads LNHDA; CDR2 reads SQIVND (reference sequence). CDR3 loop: CASSPRRGNQPQHF. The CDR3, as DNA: TGTGCCAGTAGTCCCCGGAGGGGCAATCAGCCCCAGCATTTT. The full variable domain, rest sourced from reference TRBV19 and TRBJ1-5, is DGGITQSPKYLFRKEGQNVTLSCEQNLNHDAMYWYRQDPGQGLRLIYYSQIVNDFQKGDIAEGYSVSREKKESFPLTVTSAQKNPTAFYLCASSPRRGNQPQHFGDGTRLSIL.

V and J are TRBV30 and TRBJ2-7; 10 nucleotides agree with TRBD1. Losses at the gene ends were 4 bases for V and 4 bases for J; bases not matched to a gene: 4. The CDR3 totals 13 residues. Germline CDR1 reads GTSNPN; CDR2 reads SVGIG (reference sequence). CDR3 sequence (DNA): TGTGCCTGGATGGAGGACAGGGGGTACGAGCAGTACTTC. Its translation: CAWMEDRGYEQYF.

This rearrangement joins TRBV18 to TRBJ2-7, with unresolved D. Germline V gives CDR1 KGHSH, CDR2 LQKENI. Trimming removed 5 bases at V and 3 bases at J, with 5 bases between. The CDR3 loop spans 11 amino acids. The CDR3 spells CASSSDYEQYF. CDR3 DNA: TGTGCCAGCTCATCGGACTACGAGCAGTACTTC.

CDR3 DNA sequence: TGTGCCAGCAGCTCCCGACAGGGAGGCGACACCGGGGAGCTGTTTTTT. Translating it yields CASSSRQGGDTGELFF. The chain uses TRBV7-2 and TRBJ2-2; tentative D call: TRBD1 (7 bases). Trimming took off 4 bases at V and 3 bases at J, with 15 bases between the two ends. The CDR3 has 16 amino acids. Germline CDR1 is SGHTA and CDR2 is FQGNSA.

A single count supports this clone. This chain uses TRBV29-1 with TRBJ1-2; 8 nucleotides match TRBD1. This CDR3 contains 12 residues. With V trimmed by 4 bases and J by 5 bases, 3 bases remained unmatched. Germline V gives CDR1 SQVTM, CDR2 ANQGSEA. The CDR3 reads CSVGTGQYGYTF. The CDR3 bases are TGCAGCGTTGGGACAGGGCAATATGGCTACACCTTC.

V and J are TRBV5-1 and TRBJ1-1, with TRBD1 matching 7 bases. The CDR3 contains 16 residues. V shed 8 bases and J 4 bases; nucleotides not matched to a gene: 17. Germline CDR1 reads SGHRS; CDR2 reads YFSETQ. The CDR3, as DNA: TGCGCCAGTACCTCGCGCCAACAGGGGCTCAGCACTGAAGCTTTCTTT. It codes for CASTSRQQGLSTEAFF.

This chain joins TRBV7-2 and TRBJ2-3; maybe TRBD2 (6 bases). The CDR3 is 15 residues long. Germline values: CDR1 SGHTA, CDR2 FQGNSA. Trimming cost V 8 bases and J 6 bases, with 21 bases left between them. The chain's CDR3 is CASVPNGGKVDTQYF. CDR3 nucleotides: TGTGCCAGCGTCCCAAATGGGGGGAAGGTCGATACGCAGTATTTT.

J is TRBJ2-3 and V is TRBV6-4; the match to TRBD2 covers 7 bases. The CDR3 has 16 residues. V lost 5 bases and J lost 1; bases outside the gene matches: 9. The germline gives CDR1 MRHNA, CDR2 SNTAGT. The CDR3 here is CASSKYAGEGTDTQYF. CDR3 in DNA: TGTGCCAGCAGTAAATATGCGGGAGAAGGCACAGATACGCAGTATTTT.

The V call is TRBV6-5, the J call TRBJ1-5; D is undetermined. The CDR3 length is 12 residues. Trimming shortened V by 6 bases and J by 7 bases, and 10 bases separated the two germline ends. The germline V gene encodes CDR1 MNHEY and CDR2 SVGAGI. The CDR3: CASSTPGQPQHF. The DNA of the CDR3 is TGTGCCAGCAGCACTCCCGGGCAGCCCCAGCATTTT.

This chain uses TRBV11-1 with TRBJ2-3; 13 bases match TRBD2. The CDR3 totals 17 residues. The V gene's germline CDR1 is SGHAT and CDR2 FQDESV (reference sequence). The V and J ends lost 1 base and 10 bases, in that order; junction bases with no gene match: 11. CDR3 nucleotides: TGTGCCAGCAGCTTAGAGGCGGGACTAGCGGGACAGGGTTCGCAGTATTTT. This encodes CASSLEAGLAGQGSQYF.

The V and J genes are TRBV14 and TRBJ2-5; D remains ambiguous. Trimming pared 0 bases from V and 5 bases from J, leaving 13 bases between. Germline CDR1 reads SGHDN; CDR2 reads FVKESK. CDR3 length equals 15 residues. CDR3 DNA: TGTGCCAGCAGCCAAGATTCGCCCACAGCGGAGACCCAGTACTTC. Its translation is CASSQDSPTAETQYF.

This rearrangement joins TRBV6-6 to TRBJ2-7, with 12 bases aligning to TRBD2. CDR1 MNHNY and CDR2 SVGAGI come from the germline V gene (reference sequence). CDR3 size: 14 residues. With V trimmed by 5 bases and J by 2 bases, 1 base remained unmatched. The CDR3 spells CASSRTSGTYEQYF. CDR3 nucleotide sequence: TGTGCCAGCAGTCGGACTAGCGGGACCTACGAGCAGTACTTC.

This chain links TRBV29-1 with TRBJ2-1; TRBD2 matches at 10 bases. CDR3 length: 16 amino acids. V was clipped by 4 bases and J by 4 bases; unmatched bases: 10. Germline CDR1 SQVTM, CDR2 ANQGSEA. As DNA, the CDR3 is TGCAGCGTTGGGGGACCTAGCGGGAGCGGGTACAATGAGCAGTTCTTC. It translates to CSVGGPSGSGYNEQFF.

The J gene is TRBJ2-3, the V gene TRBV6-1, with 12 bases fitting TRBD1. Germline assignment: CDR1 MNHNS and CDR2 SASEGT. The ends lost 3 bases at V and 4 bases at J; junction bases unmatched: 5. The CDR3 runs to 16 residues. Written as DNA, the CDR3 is TGTGCCAGCAGTGATTGGGACAGGGGGCTTGCAGATACGCAGTATTTT. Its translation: CASSDWDRGLADTQYF.

The CDR3 here is CASSLALRGQGEEQYF. The CDR3 coding sequence is TGTGCCAGCAGCTTGGCTCTCCGGGGACAGGGCGAGGAGCAGTACTTC. The gene calls are TRBV5-4 and TRBJ2-7, with 9 bases that match TRBD1. The CDR3 sequence is 16 residues long. V shed 0 bases, J shed 7 bases, and the junction held 11 bases outside the gene matches. Germline V gives CDR1 SGHNT, CDR2 YYREEE (reference sequence).

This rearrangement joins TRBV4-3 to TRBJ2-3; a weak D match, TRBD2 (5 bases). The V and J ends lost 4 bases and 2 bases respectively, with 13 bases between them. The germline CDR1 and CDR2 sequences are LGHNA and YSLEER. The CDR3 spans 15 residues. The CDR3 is CASSPKGLHTDTQYF. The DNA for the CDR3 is TGCGCCAGCAGCCCGAAAGGACTCCACACAGATACGCAGTATTTT.

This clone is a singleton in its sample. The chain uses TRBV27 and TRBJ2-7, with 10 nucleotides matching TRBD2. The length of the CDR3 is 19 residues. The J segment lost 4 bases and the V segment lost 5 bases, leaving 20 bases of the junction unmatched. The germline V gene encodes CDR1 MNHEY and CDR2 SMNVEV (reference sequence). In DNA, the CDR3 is TGTGCCAGCAGTCCCGCCGGGGCTCGGGCTAGCGGGAGTTCTTACGAGCAGTACTTC. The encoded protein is CASSPAGARASGSSYEQYF.

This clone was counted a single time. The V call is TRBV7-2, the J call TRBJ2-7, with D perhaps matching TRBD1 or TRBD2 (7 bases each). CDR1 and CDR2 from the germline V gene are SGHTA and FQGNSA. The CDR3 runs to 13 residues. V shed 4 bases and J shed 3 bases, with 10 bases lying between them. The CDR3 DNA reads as TGTGCCAGCAGCTCCAGGGGGGGCTACGAGCAGTACTTC. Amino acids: CASSSRGGYEQYF.

This chain's CDR3 is CASSSQWSGELFF. The CDR3 coding sequence is TGTGCCAGCAGCTCCCAATGGAGCGGGGAGCTGTTTTTT. The V and J genes are TRBV7-6 and TRBJ2-2, with D unresolved. Germline CDR1 SGHVS, CDR2 FNYEAQ. The V end was cut by 4 bases, the J end by 7 bases, with 10 bases between. The CDR3 is made up of 13 amino acids.

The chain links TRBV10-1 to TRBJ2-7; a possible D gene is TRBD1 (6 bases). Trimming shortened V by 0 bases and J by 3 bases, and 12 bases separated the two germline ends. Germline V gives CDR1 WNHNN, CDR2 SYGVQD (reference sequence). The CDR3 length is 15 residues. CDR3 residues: CASSESQGPFYEQYF. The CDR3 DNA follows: TGCGCCAGCAGTGAGTCACAGGGCCCATTCTACGAGCAGTACTTC.

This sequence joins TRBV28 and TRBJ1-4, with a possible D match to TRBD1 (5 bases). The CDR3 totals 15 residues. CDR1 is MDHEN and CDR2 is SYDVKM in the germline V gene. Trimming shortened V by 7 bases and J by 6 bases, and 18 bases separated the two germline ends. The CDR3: CASIGGEGAYEKLFF. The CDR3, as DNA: TGTGCCAGCATAGGAGGGGAAGGGGCTTATGAAAAACTGTTTTTT.

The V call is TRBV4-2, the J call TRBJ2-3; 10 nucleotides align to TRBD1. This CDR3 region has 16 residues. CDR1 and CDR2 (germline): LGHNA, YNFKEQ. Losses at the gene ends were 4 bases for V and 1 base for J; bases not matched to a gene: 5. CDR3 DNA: TGTGCCAGCAGCCCCAGGACAGGGGGGCGCACAGATACGCAGTATTTT. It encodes CASSPRTGGRTDTQYF.

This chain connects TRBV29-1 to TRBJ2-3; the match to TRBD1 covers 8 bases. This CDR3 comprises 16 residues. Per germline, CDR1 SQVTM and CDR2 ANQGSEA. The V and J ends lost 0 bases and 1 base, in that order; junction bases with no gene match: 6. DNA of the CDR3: TGCAGCGTTGAAGATCTGAGGGGACAGGGCACAGATACGCAGTATTTT. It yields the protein CSVEDLRGQGTDTQYF.

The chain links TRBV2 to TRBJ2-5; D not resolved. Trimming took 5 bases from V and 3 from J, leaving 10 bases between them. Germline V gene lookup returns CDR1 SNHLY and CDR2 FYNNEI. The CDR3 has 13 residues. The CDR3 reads CASSWAQKETQYF. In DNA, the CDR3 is TGTGCCAGCAGTTGGGCCCAGAAAGAGACCCAGTACTTC. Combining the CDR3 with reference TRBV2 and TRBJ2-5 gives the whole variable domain EPEVTQTPSHQVTQMGQEVILRCVPISNHLYFYWYRQILGQKVEFLVSFYNNEISEKSEIFDDQFSVERPDGSNFTLKIRSTKLEDSAMYFCASSWAQKETQYFGPGTRLLVL.

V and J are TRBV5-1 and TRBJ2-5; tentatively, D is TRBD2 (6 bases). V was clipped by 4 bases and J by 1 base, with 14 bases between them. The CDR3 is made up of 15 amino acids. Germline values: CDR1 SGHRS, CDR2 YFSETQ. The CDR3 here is CASSNNPGAQETQYF. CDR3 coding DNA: TGCGCCAGCAGCAACAACCCGGGAGCCCAAGAGACCCAGTACTTC.

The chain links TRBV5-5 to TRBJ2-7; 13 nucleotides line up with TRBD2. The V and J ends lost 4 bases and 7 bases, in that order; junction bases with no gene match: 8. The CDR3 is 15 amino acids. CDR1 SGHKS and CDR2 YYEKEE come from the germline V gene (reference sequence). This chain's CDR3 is CASSQGLAGDREQYF. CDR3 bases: TGTGCCAGCAGCCAAGGACTAGCGGGAGATCGAGAGCAGTACTTC.